Reported below is one T cell receptor beta chain. TCRdb reanalysed the 5' RACE reads using MiXCR and keeps one entry per CDR3 protein. The data show 350,000 to 450,000 distinct CDR3 sequences, around a sixth seen once. This sample was taken from a study of T cells after yellow fever vaccination. Trimming cost V 0 bases and J 3 bases, with 12 bases left between them. The CDR3 is 15 residues long. Germline loops: CDR1 SGHRS, CDR2 YFSETQ. V is TRBV5-1 and J is TRBJ1-1; D is undetermined. The sample in question was PBMCs, obtained before the yellow fever booster vaccination. The TCR comes from a man aged 18 to 35 who received the YFV17D yellow fever vaccine. The CDR3 DNA reads TGCGCCAGCAGCTTGGCGTCGGATAGGGACACTGAAGCTTTCTTT. It yields the protein CASSLASDRDTEAFF.